The entry that follows covers one T cell receptor (beta chain) sequence. MiXCR, run by TCRdb on the RT-PCR reads, gives a single entry per CDR3 protein. Among 410,000 or so distinct CDR3 sequences, 15% to 20% were seen once, and the ten largest hold around 7.9%. The data derive from a study of patients and donors after allogeneic stem cell transplantation. The CDR3 has 12 residues. Germline values: CDR1 SQVTM, CDR2 ANQGSEA. The ends lost 6 bases at V and 4 bases at J; junction bases unmatched: 5. This TCR came from a human donor who was either an allogeneic HSCT recipient or a stem cell or donor lymphocyte infusion donor (not recorded which). It is not recorded whose cells these are; they may come from a transplant donor. The sequenced material came from blood, either unsorted or a sorted T cell fraction (not recorded which). This chain uses TRBV29-1 with TRBJ1-2, with 7 positions matching TRBD1. CDR3 sequence: CSVTTGAYGYTF. CDR3 coding DNA: TGCAGCGTCACCACAGGGGCCTATGGCTACACCTTC.